Each of the 23 T cell receptor beta chains below was sequenced from the same sample in a study of TIL therapy for anti-PD-1-resistant metastatic lung cancer. The libraries were made with immunoSEQ v3. Measured with immunoSEQ multiplex PCR; TCRdb has only the in-frame clones, and not every one. This table holds roughly 10,000 clones, about 60% found once. As for time point: pre-treatment sample, taken before nivolumab and TIL therapy. Most excised metastases sampled were pleural nodules or supraclavicular lymph nodes. The specimen was tumor tissue, collected at baseline. The receptors derive from a person aged 25-85 years with non-small cell lung cancer.

This clone was counted a few times. This sequence joins TRBV18 and TRBJ1-2; D possibly corresponds to TRBD1 (5 bases). The germline V gene encodes CDR1 KGHSH and CDR2 LQKENI. The CDR3 covers 13 residues. V was trimmed by 5 bases and J by 7 bases, leaving 14 bases between them. CDR3 coding DNA: TGTGCCAGCTCATTCCGGGACTCCCTTGGCTACACCTTC. Translated: CASSFRDSLGYTF.

V usage is TRBV4-1 and J usage is TRBJ1-3; D call uncertain. V shed 0 bases and J shed 3 bases, with 12 bases lying between them. The CDR3 totals 16 residues. CDR1 is MGHRA and CDR2 is YSYEKL in the germline V gene. CDR3 nucleotides: TGCGCCAGCAGCCAAGATACGAGGGCTTATGGAAACACCATATATTTT. As protein: CASSQDTRAYGNTIYF.

This clone was counted between two and nine times. The chain couples TRBV7-9 to TRBJ2-7, with D unresolved. Trimming shortened V by 5 bases and J by 9 bases, and 14 bases separated the two germline ends. The germline V gene has CDR1 SEHNR and CDR2 FQNEAQ (reference sequence). The CDR3 has 12 residues. The CDR3: CASSHYSSVQYF. In nucleotides, the CDR3 is TGTGCCAGCAGCCACTACTCAAGCGTGCAGTACTTC.

The chain combines TRBV19 with TRBJ2-5; D ambiguous. V lost 5 bases and J lost 11, with 33 bases in between. CDR3 length: 18 residues. Germline loops: CDR1 LNHDA, CDR2 SQIVND (reference sequence). The CDR3 nucleotides are TGTGCCAGTAGTCGAGGAAGACCCCACAGAGAGCTTCGTGTGGAGCAGTACTTC. Protein product: CASSRGRPHRELRVEQYF.

The rearrangement uses TRBV7-9 and TRBJ2-3; 8 nucleotides align to TRBD2. Trimming cost V 0 bases and J 2 bases; bases outside gene matches: 1. The CDR3 runs to 15 residues. Germline V gene data show CDR1 as SEHNR and CDR2 as FQNEAQ (reference sequence). CDR3 in DNA: TGTGCCAGCAGCTTAGCTAGCGGGATCACAGATACGCAGTATTTT. Its translation is CASSLASGITDTQYF.

The chain uses TRBV5-1 and TRBJ2-2; possible D gene TRBD1, 6 bases. Looked up from germline, CDR1 is SGHRS and CDR2 is YFSETQ. The CDR3 extends over 14 amino acids. V was shortened by 4 bases and J by 3 bases, with 10 bases between the two germline ends. This CDR3 reads CASSRQDHTGELFF. In DNA form, the CDR3 reads TGCGCCAGCAGCCGACAGGACCACACCGGGGAGCTGTTTTTT.

There are a few counts of this clone. This CDR3 reads CASSYPSGNTIYF. The DNA for the CDR3 is TGTGCCAGCAGTTACCCCTCTGGAAACACCATATATTTT. J is TRBJ1-3 and V is TRBV6-6, with D unclear. V was clipped by 2 bases and J by 0 bases, with 2 bases between them. The CDR3 spans 13 residues. Germline loops: CDR1 MNHNY, CDR2 SVGAGI (reference sequence).

The V gene is TRBV7-2, the J gene TRBJ2-1; 12 bases are shared with TRBD2. Germline V gene data show CDR1 as SGHTA and CDR2 as FQGNSA. CDR3 length equals 16 residues. V dropped 5 bases and J dropped 5; count of bases not matched to a gene: 7. CDR3 DNA sequence: TGTGCCAGCAGCCCCCGGACTAGCGGGATCAACAATGAGCAGTTCTTC. It encodes CASSPRTSGINNEQFF.

This clone appeared a few times. The gene calls are TRBV7-3 and TRBJ1-1; TRBD1 matches at 8 bases. The CDR3 sequence is 14 residues long. The germline CDR1 and CDR2 sequences are SGHTA and FQGTGA. The V segment lost 5 bases and the J segment 5 bases; nucleotides outside the gene matches: 7. The CDR3 DNA reads as TGTGCCAGCAGCCGAACAGGGGGAATGACTGAAGCTTTCTTT. It translates to CASSRTGGMTEAFF.

V is TRBV6-5 and J is TRBJ1-2, with D possibly being TRBD1 (6 bases). This CDR3 region has 14 residues. Between the trimmed V and J ends, which lost 5 bases and 7 bases, there was a span of 17 bases. Germline lookup yields CDR1 MNHEY and CDR2 SVGAGI. This CDR3 is CASSEGHPRGGYTF. The CDR3 DNA reads as TGTGCCAGCAGTGAAGGCCACCCCAGGGGTGGCTACACCTTC.

In its sample, this clone was seen a few times. J is TRBJ2-1 and V is TRBV27; TRBD2 is a possible D gene (6 bases). V lost 1 base and J lost 0, with 7 bases in between. This CDR3 has 15 amino acids. Germline V gives CDR1 MNHEY, CDR2 SMNVEV (reference sequence). CDR3 loop: CASSLLGGSYNEQFF. The CDR3 DNA reads as TGTGCCAGCAGTTTATTGGGGGGCTCCTACAATGAGCAGTTCTTC.

The chain links TRBV6-5 to TRBJ2-5; 13 bases align to TRBD2. This CDR3 contains 15 residues. With 5 bases clipped from V and 5 bases from J, the junction kept 5 bases outside the gene matches. CDR1 and CDR2 (germline): MNHEY, SVGAGI. The DNA for the CDR3 is TGTGCCAGCAGTCCGGGACTAGCGGGGAGGGAGACCCAGTACTTC. It translates to CASSPGLAGRETQYF.

The rearrangement uses TRBV4-1 and TRBJ2-5; TRBD2 aligns across 7 bases. J was trimmed by 4 bases and V by 4 bases; bases with no gene match: 9. The germline CDR1 and CDR2 sequences are MGHRA and YSYEKL. CDR3 size: 15 residues. The CDR3 DNA reads as TGCGCCAGCAGCCGGAGCGGGGTACAGGTAGAGACCCAGTACTTC. Its translation: CASSRSGVQVETQYF.

V and J are TRBV6-1 and TRBJ1-3; D unclear. V was pared by 6 bases and J by 0 bases, with 9 bases between. The CDR3 length is 14 residues. CDR1 is MNHNS and CDR2 is SASEGT in the germline V gene. CDR3 amino acids: CASRVSGSGNTIYF. The DNA of the CDR3 is TGTGCCAGCAGGGTTAGTGGCTCTGGAAACACCATATATTTT.

This chain uses TRBV5-1 with TRBJ2-5; D is possibly TRBD1 (7 bases). The CDR3 length is 14 residues. Germline values: CDR1 SGHRS, CDR2 YFSETQ. The V and J ends lost 4 bases and 5 bases respectively, with 15 bases between them. In DNA form, the CDR3 reads TGCGCCAGCAGCCCTACAGGGGCGGGGGAGACCCAGTACTTC. Its translation is CASSPTGAGETQYF.

The gene calls are TRBV2 and TRBJ2-7; TRBD2 might be the D (5 bases). CDR1 and CDR2 from the germline V gene are SNHLY and FYNNEI. The CDR3 covers 13 residues. V lost 6 bases and J lost 2, with 11 bases in between. The CDR3 DNA reads as TGTGCCAGCAGAGGACTTCTAACCTACGAGCAGTACTTC. It is translated as CASRGLLTYEQYF.

V usage is TRBV7-3 and J usage is TRBJ2-7; D perhaps matches TRBD2 (5 bases). The germline V gene has CDR1 SGHTA and CDR2 FQGTGA. V lost 4 bases, J lost 0 bases, and 10 bases lay in between. CDR3 length equals 14 residues. The CDR3 sequence is CASSYGLISYEQYF. For the CDR3, the DNA is TGTGCCAGCAGCTACGGACTTATCTCCTACGAGCAGTACTTC.

This sequence joins TRBV7-2 and TRBJ1-5; no clear D gene. Deletions cut 1 base from V and 3 bases from J, with 4 bases between. This CDR3 is built from 13 residues. Germline values: CDR1 SGHTA, CDR2 FQGNSA. This chain's CDR3 is CASSLDPNQPQHF. In DNA, the CDR3 is TGTGCCAGCAGCTTAGACCCCAATCAGCCCCAGCATTTT. Full variable domain (outside the CDR3, taken from reference TRBV7-2 and TRBJ1-5): GAGVSQSPSNKVTEKGKDVELRCDPISGHTALYWYRQSLGQGLEFLIYFQGNSAPDKSGLPSDRFSAERTGGSVSTLTIQRTQQEDSAVYLCASSLDPNQPQHFGDGTRLSIL.

This clone was recorded once. This chain connects TRBV28 to TRBJ2-7, with D maybe TRBD1 (5 bases). Germline lookup yields CDR1 MDHEN and CDR2 SYDVKM. Trimming pared 8 bases from V and 0 bases from J, leaving 20 bases between. The CDR3 length is 16 residues. The CDR3 here is CASGPISTGISYEQYF. Here the CDR3 DNA reads TGTGCCAGCGGCCCAATAAGCACAGGTATCTCCTACGAGCAGTACTTC.

The V and J genes are TRBV6-5 and TRBJ2-1, with TRBD1 as a possible D gene (5 bases). This CDR3 contains 14 residues. Trimming took 0 bases from V and 7 from J, leaving 10 bases between them. The germline CDR1 and CDR2 sequences are MNHEY and SVGAGI. As DNA, the CDR3 is TGTGCCAGCAGTTACTCGGGGAAGGGGAATGAGCAGTTCTTC. Translated, it gives CASSYSGKGNEQFF.

This clone is medium-sized (0.01 to 0.1%) by share. The rearrangement uses TRBV29-1 and TRBJ2-1, with a weak D call TRBD1 (6 bases). V lost 6 bases and J lost 10, with 19 bases in between. The CDR3 totals 13 residues. Germline values: CDR1 SQVTM, CDR2 ANQGSEA. CDR3 coding DNA: TGCAGCGTCAGCCCAGGGGCTCCTTTGGAGCAGTTCTTC. This gives the protein CSVSPGAPLEQFF.

This clone was found a few times. The chain recombines TRBV6-1 with TRBJ2-3; D uncertain. This CDR3 has 16 residues. The germline CDR1 and CDR2 sequences are MNHNS and SASEGT. The germline V and J ends were trimmed by 7 bases and 0 bases, with 17 bases remaining between them. The CDR3 sequence: CASIEYVSRSTDTQYF. The CDR3 DNA sequence: TGTGCCAGCATTGAGTATGTCTCGCGCAGCACAGATACGCAGTATTTT.

The rearrangement joins TRBV30 to TRBJ1-1; D gene ambiguous. Trimming shortened V by 3 bases and J by 0 bases, and 8 bases separated the two germline ends. The germline V gene encodes CDR1 GTSNPN and CDR2 SVGIG (reference sequence). The CDR3 is 13 residues long. The CDR3 region is CAWRIGMNTEAFF. DNA of the CDR3: TGTGCCTGGAGGATTGGGATGAACACTGAAGCTTTCTTT. Variable domain in full (rest from reference TRBV30 and TRBJ1-1): SQTIHQWPATLVQPVGSPLSLECTVEGTSNPNLYWYRQAAGRGLQLLFYSVGIGQISSEVPQNLSASRPQDRQFILSSKKLLLSDSGFYLCAWRIGMNTEAFFGQGTRLTVV.